These 8 T cell receptor beta chains share one sample of origin, sequenced in a study of beta chain features in type 1 diabetes. The sequenced template was cDNA made from the entire isolated RNA. Using immunoSEQ multiplex PCR, the repertoire was profiled, and TCRdb retains in-frame clones only, with some absent. This sample carries 850,000 to 900,000 clones, roughly a sixth of them seen once, and the ten largest clones take 0.023%. Sequencing used naive CD4+ T cells from blood. The receptors come from a woman aged 18-29 years in good health.

V and J are TRBV11-2 and TRBJ1-1, with no clear D. This CDR3 comprises 12 residues. Looked up from germline, CDR1 is SGHAT and CDR2 is FQNNGV. V was cut by 2 bases and J by 6 bases, with 7 bases left in between. The CDR3 DNA sequence: TGTGCCAGCAGCTTATGGGGAGCTGAAGCTTTCTTT. Protein product: CASSLWGAEAFF.

The chain combines TRBV2 with TRBJ1-5, with D possibly being TRBD1 (6 bases). Germline CDR1 and CDR2: SNHLY and FYNNEI. There are 14 residues in the CDR3. Trimming took 5 bases from V and 6 from J, leaving 14 bases between them. CDR3 sequence: CASSTGYHGQPQHF. CDR3 sequence (DNA): TGTGCCAGCAGTACAGGGTATCACGGTCAGCCCCAGCATTTT.

This clone has more than one count but fewer than ten. The genes are TRBV14 and TRBJ2-1; D uncertain. Germline lookup yields CDR1 SGHDN and CDR2 FVKESK. CDR3 length equals 12 residues. V was pared by 4 bases and J by 1 base, with 2 bases between. The CDR3 protein is CASSRSYNEQFF. Here the CDR3 DNA reads TGTGCCAGCAGCCGGTCCTACAATGAGCAGTTCTTC.

This clone has a handful of counts. The chain couples TRBV7-3 to TRBJ2-2; D might be TRBD1 (6 bases). The V end was cut by 6 bases, the J end by 7 bases, with 12 bases between. Germline values: CDR1 SGHTA, CDR2 FQGTGA. This CDR3 has 13 residues. CDR3 sequence: CASSSQGHGELFF. The CDR3 DNA reads TGTGCCAGCAGTTCTCAGGGGCACGGGGAGCTGTTTTTT.

This chain links TRBV4-1 with TRBJ2-5; the match to TRBD2 covers 12 bases. Germline V CDR1 and CDR2: MGHRA, YSYEKL. The CDR3 is made up of 16 amino acids. J lost 5 bases, V lost 2 bases, and 6 bases had no gene match. CDR3 sequence (DNA): TGCGCCAGCAGCCAACCGGGACTAGCGGGTTGGGAGACCCAGTACTTC. Its translation is CASSQPGLAGWETQYF.

In DNA form, the CDR3 reads TGTGCCAGCAGCCTGGGACAAAGGGTATCCCTTTCGGCTCAGCCCCAGCATTTT. It yields the protein CASSLGQRVSLSAQPQHF. This chain connects TRBV21-1 to TRBJ1-5; TRBD1 is taken as the D call from the table, unchecked against the DNA. TRBV21-1 has pseudogene status. The CDR3 sequence is 18 residues long.

This clone was detected a few times. The chain combines TRBV28 with TRBJ2-3; 9 nucleotides line up with TRBD2. Germline V gene data show CDR1 as MDHEN and CDR2 as SYDVKM. This CDR3 spans 17 amino acids. Unmatched junction bases numbered 6, after V lost 2 bases and J lost 0 bases. The DNA for the CDR3 is TGTGCCAGCAGTTTACCTCCTAGCGGGGTTAGCACAGATACGCAGTATTTT. This codes for CASSLPPSGVSTDTQYF.

A few counts support this clone. This same CDR3 is encoded by further DNA sequences in the sample. The chain uses TRBV7-2 and TRBJ2-5, with D unclear. The CDR3 is 12 amino acids. V lost 5 bases to trimming and J lost 5 bases, with 9 bases between them. The germline V gene has CDR1 SGHTA and CDR2 FQGNSA. CDR3 in DNA: TGTGCCAGCAGCCTCGCTAGGGAGACCCAGTACTTC. Its translation is CASSLARETQYF.